Below, 21 T cell receptor beta chains from the same sample are listed, as sequenced in a study of T cell responses to AZD1222 COVID-19 vaccine. TCRdb's table, derived via immunoSEQ multiplex PCR, lists solely in-frame clones and lacks some. The sample contains some 130,000 clones, roughly 89% of which appear only once. The specimen was peripheral blood, collected on day 0 of AZD1222 vaccination. The receptors come from an adult in good health.

The rearrangement uses TRBV15 and TRBJ2-2; 11 bases are shared with TRBD2. CDR1 and CDR2 (germline): LNHNV, YYDKDF (reference sequence). CDR3 length: 15 amino acids. The J segment lost 3 bases and the V segment lost 3 bases, leaving 0 bases of the junction unmatched. Here the CDR3 reads CATSRGLADTGELFF. The CDR3 DNA reads as TGTGCCACCAGCAGGGGACTAGCGGACACCGGGGAGCTGTTTTTT.

The J gene is TRBJ1-2, the V gene TRBV11-2; the match to TRBD1 covers 9 bases. Germline loops: CDR1 SGHAT, CDR2 FQNNGV. V dropped 4 bases and J dropped 6; count of bases not matched to a gene: 6. CDR3 size: 14 residues. The CDR3 nucleotides are TGTGCCAGCAGCTCCAACAGGGGGCTTGATGGCTACACCTTC. It translates to CASSSNRGLDGYTF.

This clone has only one observation. The chain is built from TRBV6-2 or TRBV6-3 and TRBJ1-1; no clear D gene. Trimming shortened V by 0 bases and J by 5 bases, and 7 bases separated the two germline ends. Germline-derived CDR1 and CDR2 are MNHEY and SVGEGT. This CDR3 is built from 13 residues. Written as DNA, the CDR3 is TGTGCCAGCAGTTACTCGCGGGTAACTGAAGCTTTCTTT. Its translation: CASSYSRVTEAFF.

V is TRBV5-6 and J is TRBJ1-1; 8 bases map to TRBD1. Trimming cost V 4 bases and J 4 bases; bases outside gene matches: 12. In germline, CDR1 is SGHDT, CDR2 YYEEEE. The CDR3 consists of 16 residues. In nucleotides, the CDR3 is TGTGCCAGCAGCGGGTTCGGGACAGGCTCTCCCACTGAAGCTTTCTTT. Its protein product is CASSGFGTGSPTEAFF.

There are a few counts of this clone. V and J are TRBV29-1 and TRBJ2-3, with D perhaps matching TRBD1 (6 bases). CDR1 SQVTM and CDR2 ANQGSEA come from the germline V gene. V was cut by 1 base and J by 3 bases, with 11 bases left in between. This CDR3 comprises 14 residues. The CDR3 bases are TGCAGCGTTGAAGGTCAGGGGCTTACAGATACGCAGTATTTT. Amino acid sequence: CSVEGQGLTDTQYF.

The V gene is TRBV28, the J gene TRBJ1-1; TRBD1 agrees at 10 bases. With 6 bases clipped from V and 4 bases from J, the junction kept 11 bases outside the gene matches. Looked up from germline, CDR1 is MDHEN and CDR2 is SYDVKM. The CDR3 loop spans 16 amino acids. This CDR3 is CASSGPRGTGATEAFF. In DNA, the CDR3 is TGTGCCAGCAGCGGTCCCCGGGGGACAGGGGCCACTGAAGCTTTCTTT.

The chain combines TRBV28 with TRBJ1-5; TRBD1 is a possible D gene (6 bases). The length of the CDR3 is 15 residues. The germline V gene has CDR1 MDHEN and CDR2 SYDVKM. Trimming took 1 base from V and 3 from J, leaving 10 bases between them. DNA for the CDR3: TGTGCCAGCAGTTTATTACAGGGCAACAATCAGCCCCAGCATTTT. It codes for CASSLLQGNNQPQHF. The whole variable domain, filled in from reference TRBV28 and TRBJ1-5, reads DVKVTQSSRYLVKRTGEKVFLECVQDMDHENMFWYRQDPGLGLRLIYFSYDVKMKEKGDIPEGYSVSREKKERFSLILESASTNQTSMYLCASSLLQGNNQPQHFGDGTRLSIL.

The V call is TRBV7-9, the J call TRBJ1-2; weak D call: TRBD1 (6 bases). V gave up 1 base and J gave up 4 bases, with 19 bases separating them. The CDR3 sequence is 17 residues long. Germline V CDR1 and CDR2: SEHNR, FQNEAQ (reference sequence). CDR3 in amino acids: CASSLGHDWQGPYGYTF. Written as DNA, the CDR3 is TGTGCCAGCAGCTTAGGCCATGATTGGCAGGGGCCCTATGGCTACACCTTC.

The chain couples TRBV29-1 to TRBJ1-1, with 8 bases aligning to TRBD1. Germline V lookup: CDR1 SQVTM, CDR2 ANQGSEA. V dropped 6 bases and J dropped 4; count of bases not matched to a gene: 4. The CDR3 totals 12 residues. The CDR3 is CSVGQGSTEAFF. The DNA for the CDR3 is TGCAGCGTCGGACAGGGAAGCACTGAAGCTTTCTTT.

V gene TRBV12-3 or TRBV12-4 combines with J gene TRBJ1-2; TRBD1 agrees at 8 bases. Trimming cost V 7 bases and J 4 bases; bases outside gene matches: 5. This CDR3 contains 13 residues. The CDR3 loop is CASNIDRGYGYTF. Here the CDR3 DNA reads TGTGCCAGCAATATCGACAGGGGCTATGGCTACACCTTC.

CDR3 in DNA: TGTGCCAGCAGTGAGAGAGGCGCAGGGCACAAAACCAGCTCCTACAATGAGCAGTTCTTC. Translation: CASSERGAGHKTSSYNEQFF. The rearrangement joins TRBV2 to TRBJ2-1; a weak D match, TRBD1 (5 bases). The CDR3 loop spans 20 amino acids. V was pared by 3 bases and J by 0 bases, with 24 bases between. Germline CDR1 reads SNHLY; CDR2 reads FYNNEI.

The gene calls are TRBV28 and TRBJ1-2; D call uncertain. The CDR3 spans 14 residues. The V end was cut by 5 bases, the J end by 1 base, with 11 bases between. Germline V gives CDR1 MDHEN, CDR2 SYDVKM. The CDR3 here is CASSVIQVNYGYTF. The CDR3 bases are TGTGCCAGCAGTGTTATTCAGGTTAACTATGGCTACACCTTC.

This clone was recorded a few times. V usage is TRBV6-5 and J usage is TRBJ2-3; 9 bases map to TRBD2. The ends lost 5 bases at V and 4 bases at J; junction bases unmatched: 7. This CDR3 has 15 amino acids. CDR1 and CDR2 from the germline V gene are MNHEY and SVGAGI. The DNA of the CDR3 is TGTGCCAGCAGTAGGAGCGGGGGGATAGCAGATACGCAGTATTTT. It translates to CASSRSGGIADTQYF.

In its sample, this clone was seen a few times. The rearrangement joins TRBV4-1 to TRBJ2-3, with unresolved D. Germline V gene sequence: CDR1 MGHRA, CDR2 YSYEKL. The V end lost 1 base, the J end lost 3 bases, and 17 bases lay between the germline ends. The CDR3 sequence is 17 residues long. This CDR3 is CASSQVDMGFSTDTQYF. DNA of the CDR3: TGCGCCAGCAGCCAAGTTGACATGGGTTTCTCGACAGATACGCAGTATTTT.

This clone was detected a few times. The chain couples TRBV7-3 to TRBJ1-1; no definite D call. The CDR3 is 15 residues long. CDR1 is SGHTA, CDR2 FQGTGA, per germline. V was cut by 3 bases and J by 0 bases, with 11 bases left in between. The CDR3 here is CASSFRPAMNTEAFF. As DNA, the CDR3 is TGTGCCAGCAGCTTTCGTCCCGCAATGAACACTGAAGCTTTCTTT. The full variable domain, completed using reference TRBV7-3 and TRBJ1-1, is GAGVSQTPSNKVTEKGKYVELRCDPISGHTALYWYRQSLGQGPEFLIYFQGTGAADDSGLPNDRFFAVRPEGSVSTLKIQRTERGDSAVYLCASSFRPAMNTEAFFGQGTRLTVV.

The gene calls are TRBV5-1 and TRBJ1-2; 7 bases line up with TRBD1. Trimming at V came to 0 bases and at J to 3 bases, leaving 5 bases not matched to a gene. CDR3 length: 15 residues. Germline assignment: CDR1 SGHRS and CDR2 YFSETQ. CDR3 protein: CASSLVQGGDYGYTF. The CDR3 DNA follows: TGCGCCAGCAGCTTGGTCCAGGGGGGTGACTATGGCTACACCTTC.

The chain combines TRBV3-1 (or the pseudogene TRBV3-2) with TRBJ1-2, with D uncertain. Germline lookup yields CDR1 LGHDT and CDR2 YNNKEL (reference sequence). CDR3 length: 12 amino acids. Trimming cost V 3 bases and J 5 bases, with 7 bases left between them. The chain's CDR3 is CASSHTEYGYTF. CDR3 DNA sequence: TGTGCCAGCAGCCATACAGAGTATGGCTACACCTTC.

This sequence joins TRBV5-5 and TRBJ2-1; D might be TRBD2 (6 bases). The CDR3 runs to 14 residues. Germline V gene lookup returns CDR1 SGHKS and CDR2 YYEKEE (reference sequence). The germline V and J ends were trimmed by 3 bases and 6 bases, with 13 bases remaining between them. CDR3 sequence reads: CASSSSGVSNEQFF. The CDR3 bases are TGTGCCAGCAGCTCATCGGGGGTTAGCAATGAGCAGTTCTTC.

The V and J genes are TRBV2 and TRBJ2-5, with 8 bases that match TRBD2. Germline trimming cut 1 base from V and 5 bases from J; bases unmatched to any gene: 9. The CDR3 covers 16 residues. Germline V gives CDR1 SNHLY, CDR2 FYNNEI. For the CDR3, the DNA is TGTGCCAGCAGTGAAGGCGCGGGAGGTCTGCGGGAGACCCAGTACTTC. It specifies CASSEGAGGLRETQYF.

This clone appeared a single time. The chain employs TRBV7-2 and TRBJ2-7; D tentatively reads TRBD1 or TRBD2 (5 bases each). This CDR3 is built from 14 residues. The germline gives CDR1 SGHTA, CDR2 FQGNSA. Trimming cost V 8 bases and J 2 bases, with 16 bases left between them. CDR3 in amino acids: CASGGRGVTYEQYF. CDR3 nucleotide sequence: TGTGCCAGCGGGGGACGAGGGGTAACCTACGAGCAGTACTTC.

This clone has just one count. The rearrangement joins TRBV4-2 to TRBJ1-1; D is possibly TRBD1 (6 bases). The germline V gene encodes CDR1 LGHNA and CDR2 YNFKEQ. This CDR3 contains 18 residues. V was clipped by 3 bases and J by 0 bases, with 20 bases between them. CDR3 coding DNA: TGTGCCAGCAGCCACGAACTAATACCGGGACATTTGAACACTGAAGCTTTCTTT. Its protein is CASSHELIPGHLNTEAFF.